Listed below are T cell receptor beta chains from one sample, sequenced in a study of Graves' ophthalmopathy and Graves' hyperthyroidism. Via MiXCR, TCRdb re-called the multiplex PCR reads, giving one row per CDR3 protein. Among 200,000 to 300,000 distinct CDR3 sequences listed, approximately 42% were seen once. Material for sequencing was peripheral blood. Source of these receptors: an adult man with Graves' ophthalmopathy. Each CDR3 is given without its conserved first and last residue. Each record gives: V gene, clone size, J gene, CDR3 protein. A clone size is listed for some rows: how often the clone was seen (once, few, many), or a class if it is expanded.

>TRBV5-6|.|TRBJ2-7
ASRPDGTGTSGAPSYEQY
>TRBV5-1|.|TRBJ1-6
ASSLGRPSYNSPLH
>TRBV12-3/TRBV12-4|.|TRBJ2-2
ASTWGRGTGELF
>TRBV24-1|few|TRBJ1-2
ASSYSRSTGYGYT
>TRBV7-2|few|TRBJ2-2
ASSSTNTGELF
>TRBV15|.|TRBJ2-6
ATSRGASGANVLT
>TRBV7-6|few|TRBJ1-5
ASSLLSGDQPQH
>TRBV2|few|TRBJ2-7
ASSDHYEQY
>TRBV5-1|.|TRBJ2-7
ASSPLAGDDEQY
>TRBV24-1|few|TRBJ2-6
ATSDPTGTGANVLT
>TRBV10-3|few|TRBJ1-1
ASSYSTGTEAF
>TRBV12-3/TRBV12-4|few|TRBJ1-2
ASSPKGGPFYGYT
>TRBV4-1|few|TRBJ2-7
ASSPTGADYEQY
>TRBV2|.|TRBJ1-2
ASMIGSTGGNYGYT
>TRBV11-1|.|TRBJ2-5
ASSLLGQIQETQY
>TRBV6-4|once|TRBJ2-7
ASSDFWREDYEQY
>TRBV7-9|.|TRBJ1-1
ASSQGGPTEAF
>TRBV10-3|few|TRBJ1-5
AISRTGGGNQPQH
>TRBV7-9|.|TRBJ1-3
ASSLPPGQGSGNTIY
>TRBV7-9|.|TRBJ2-6
ACSLQGAGANVLT
>TRBV9|.|TRBJ1-4
ASGARTSQGEKLI
>TRBV20-1|.|TRBJ1-5
SARGDSLSNQPQH
>TRBV25-1|many|TRBJ2-6
ASSNRGWGANVLT
>TRBV7-6|few|TRBJ2-5
ASSQPGRREETQY
>TRBV20-1|.|TRBJ2-7
SAPGQGAYEQY
>TRBV11-3|.|TRBJ1-4
ASSLDPGTGDEKLF
>TRBV20-1|.|TRBJ1-2
SARVEGQFNGYT
>TRBV5-1|.|TRBJ1-1
ASSLAILGQAAALNTEAF
>TRBV10-3|.|TRBJ2-5
ASSVPGTGAETQY
>TRBV13|.|TRBJ2-7
ASGYSYEQY
>TRBV10-3|.|TRBJ2-3
AMRGHSTDTQY
>TRBV29-1|.|TRBJ2-7
SATPDHYEQY
>TRBV29-1|few|TRBJ2-7
SVETGGLVEQY
>TRBV7-9|many|TRBJ1-5
ASTRGNQPQH
>TRBV6-5|.|.
ASRVGLGYTGELF
>TRBV20-1|once|TRBJ1-5
SVVDPAYRGPQH
>TRBV7-9|.|TRBJ2-6
ASSLMNSGANVLT
>TRBV7-9|few|TRBJ2-7
ASSLVGTGGDEQY
>TRBV29-1|once|TRBJ1-5
IRTGERQPQH
>TRBV20-1|few|TRBJ2-7
SAPQDYEQY
>TRBV2|many|TRBJ1-2
ASSEGQMGGYT
>TRBV6-5|few|TRBJ1-2
ASSYRGGTYGYT
>TRBV12-3/TRBV12-4|.|TRBJ2-7
ASRSTVSYEQY
>TRBV10-3|few|TRBJ1-3
AISDVGGRSGNTIY
>TRBV18|few|TRBJ2-7
ASSPQASSYEQY
>TRBV15|few|TRBJ1-5
ATSRDRREGVNQPQH